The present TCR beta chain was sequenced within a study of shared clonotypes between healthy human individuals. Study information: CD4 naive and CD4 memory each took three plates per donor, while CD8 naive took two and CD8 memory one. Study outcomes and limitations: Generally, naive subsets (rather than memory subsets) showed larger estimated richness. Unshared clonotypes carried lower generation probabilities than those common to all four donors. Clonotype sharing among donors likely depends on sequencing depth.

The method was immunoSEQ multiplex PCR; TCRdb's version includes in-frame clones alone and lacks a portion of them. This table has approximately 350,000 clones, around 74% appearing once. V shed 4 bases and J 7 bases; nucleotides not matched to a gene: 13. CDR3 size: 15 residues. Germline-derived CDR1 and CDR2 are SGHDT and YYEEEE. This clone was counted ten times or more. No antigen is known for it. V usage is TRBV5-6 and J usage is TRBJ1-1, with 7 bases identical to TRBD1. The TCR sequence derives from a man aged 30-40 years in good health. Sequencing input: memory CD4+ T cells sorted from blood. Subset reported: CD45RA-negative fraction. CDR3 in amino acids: CASSTGGGGLGEAFF. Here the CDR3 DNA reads TGTGCCAGCAGCACGGGCGGAGGGGGCTTAGGTGAAGCTTTCTTT.